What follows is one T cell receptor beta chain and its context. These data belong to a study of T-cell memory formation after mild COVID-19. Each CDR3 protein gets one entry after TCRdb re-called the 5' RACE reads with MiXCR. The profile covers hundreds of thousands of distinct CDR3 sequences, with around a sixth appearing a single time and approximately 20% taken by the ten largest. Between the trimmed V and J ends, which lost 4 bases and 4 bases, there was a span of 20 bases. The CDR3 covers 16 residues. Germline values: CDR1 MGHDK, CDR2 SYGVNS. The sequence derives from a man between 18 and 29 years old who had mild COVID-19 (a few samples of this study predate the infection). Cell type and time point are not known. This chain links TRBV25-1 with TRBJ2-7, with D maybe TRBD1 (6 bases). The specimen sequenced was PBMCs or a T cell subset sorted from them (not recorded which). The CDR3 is CASSVTTGKALYEQYF. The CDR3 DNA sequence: TGTGCCAGCAGTGTAACTACAGGGAAGGCCCTATACGAGCAGTACTTC.